This T cell receptor (beta chain) was found in a study of T cells expressing NK-cell markers (TCRdb year 2020). Background on the whole study: In sorted CD3+CD56+NKG2C+, CD3+CD56+NKG2C- and CD3+CD56-NKG2C+ T-cell subsets from eight donors, TCR beta-chain repertoires were profiled. Sequencing of the libraries produced 2 x 150 bp reads on Illumina HiSeq 2000/2500, MiSeq or NextSeq. Most of the eight sequenced donors were HCMV-seropositive and one was HCMV-seronegative. The study sequenced eight donors, all healthy volunteers chosen at random: three men and five women. Summary of the overall study and its limitations: Those dominant clonotypes were again the most abundant among CD3+CD56-NKG2C+ cells in a handful of donors, at about 25-60.1%. In roughly six donors, the dominant CD3+CD56+NKG2C+ clonotypes ranked among the top 10 CD8+ clonotypes, making up 1.0-7.0% of CD8+ T cells. It remained unclear whether the expanded NKG2C-expressing T cell clones were specific for HCMV antigens.

Of note for this clonotype: It lacks a known antigen.

The sequencer was an Illumina HiSeq 2000. The TCR beta cDNA libraries were made using 5'RACE template switching, a step that added both a universal primer site and unique molecular identifiers. Priming for cDNA synthesis came from the TCR beta constant segment, and two successive PCR amplification steps followed. The paper's processing steps were these. MIGEC handled demultiplexing of the reads and grouping by UMI, while MiTCR was used to assemble and quantify clonotypes. Only TCR cDNA sequences supported by at least two reads were kept to exclude erroneous sequences. The tcR package was used for downstream repertoire analysis, and clonotypes were matched across fractions by CDR3 nucleotide sequence plus V segment. VDJmatch was used to annotate antigen specificity against VDJdb, with one amino acid substitution in CDR3 permitted. With the reads reprocessed by TCRdb, a single entry stands for each CDR3 protein sequence and no DNA is reported. The V and J calls, along with clone size, are taken from TCRdb and not from the paper's own processing. This sample's table contains 400,000 or so distinct CDR3 sequences. In total, the top ten clones hold roughly 10% of the sample.

HCMV-specific IgG was detected in serum with a commercial ELISA kit to determine HCMV serostatus. Ficoll density gradient centrifugation was used to isolate peripheral blood mononuclear cells from blood. CDR1 DFQATT and CDR2 SNEGSKA are derived from the germline V gene (reference sequence). Its CDR3 holds 13 amino acids, cysteine through phenylalanine. Nucleotide data are not available. The chain uses TRBV20-1 and TRBJ2-7; the D call from TCRdb, TRBD2, cannot be confirmed without DNA. Sequenced material: blood T cells: a sorted CD56 or NKG2C T cell subset, CD4+ or CD8+ T cells, or bulk PBMC T cells (not recorded which). The clonotype was recovered from a woman aged 50 to 60 in good health. Donor details come from another sample of the same person, matched by shared clones. CDR3 region: CSVRAVESYEQYF.